One and the same sample provided the 28 T cell receptor beta chains below, sequenced in a study of early T cells in non-severe SARS-CoV-2 infection. TCRdb recomputed calls from the 5' RACE reads with MiXCR, one row per CDR3 protein. The sample records tens of thousands of distinct CDR3 sequences, about 15% being singletons. Sequences were obtained from whole blood. These receptors all stem from an adult who was a healthcare worker with PCR-confirmed SARS-CoV-2 infection or an uninfected control (not recorded which).

The rearrangement joins TRBV19 to TRBJ2-2; D possibly corresponds to TRBD1 (5 bases). The CDR3 length is 14 residues. Germline V gene data show CDR1 as LNHDA and CDR2 as SQIVND (reference sequence). The V and J ends lost 4 bases and 0 bases respectively, with 6 bases between them. CDR3 nucleotide sequence: TGTGCCAGTAGTAACAGGTCGAACACCGGGGAGCTGTTTTTT. Translating it yields CASSNRSNTGELFF.

The chain recombines TRBV6-5 with TRBJ2-5, with TRBD2 identical over 16 bases. CDR1 and CDR2 from the germline V gene are MNHEY and SVGAGI. With V trimmed by 10 bases and J by 5 bases, 13 bases remained unmatched. The CDR3 loop spans 17 amino acids. CDR3 residues: CANRGTSGRDALETQYF. The CDR3, as DNA: TGTGCCAACAGAGGGACTAGCGGGAGGGATGCCTTGGAGACCCAGTACTTC.

This clonotype was found many times. The V and J genes are TRBV7-8 and TRBJ2-1; D possibly corresponds to TRBD2 (6 bases). The germline gives CDR1 SGHVS, CDR2 FQNEAQ. The CDR3 consists of 16 residues. Trimming shortened V by 2 bases and J by 13 bases, and 24 bases separated the two germline ends. The CDR3 DNA reads TGTGCCAGCAGCTTATCAGCGAGCGGGCCACCCCCCCCTCAGTTCTTC. Translated: CASSLSASGPPPPQFF.

The rearrangement uses TRBV28 and TRBJ2-7; no clear D gene. V lost 2 bases and J 3 bases, leaving 5 bases between the germline ends. The CDR3 consists of 12 residues. The germline V gene encodes CDR1 MDHEN and CDR2 SYDVKM. The CDR3 coding sequence is TGTGCCAGCAGTTTACGGAACTACGAGCAGTACTTC. Translating it yields CASSLRNYEQYF.

The chain employs TRBV5-1 and TRBJ2-5, with 9 bases fitting TRBD1. Germline CDR1 reads SGHRS; CDR2 reads YFSETQ. CDR3 length: 17 amino acids. The V gene end was trimmed by 3 bases and the J gene end by 4 bases; junction bases not matched to a gene: 13. In DNA, the CDR3 is TGCGCCAGCAGCTCGGATGTTATCGGGACAGGGACAGAGACCCAGTACTTC. This translates into CASSSDVIGTGTETQYF.

This clonotype has more than one count but fewer than ten. The chain joins TRBV20-1 to TRBJ1-3; D might be TRBD1 (6 bases). In germline, CDR1 is DFQATT, CDR2 SNEGSKA (reference sequence). The CDR3 is 15 amino acids. V lost 1 base, J lost 6 bases, and 16 bases lay in between. CDR3 protein: CSARGRGKAENTIYF. CDR3 DNA: TGCAGTGCTAGAGGCAGGGGTAAAGCTGAAAACACCATATATTTT.

The chain uses TRBV28 and TRBJ2-5, with D perhaps matching TRBD1 or TRBD2 (5 bases each). The CDR3 has 13 amino acids. CDR1 and CDR2 (germline): MDHEN, SYDVKM. Trimming took off 7 bases at V and 5 bases at J, with 14 bases between the two ends. The DNA for the CDR3 is TGTGCCAGCAACGGGGCACTCGGTGAGACCCAGTACTTC. Protein: CASNGALGETQYF.

This chain links TRBV11-2 with TRBJ1-2; D gene unclear. The CDR3 has 13 residues. Germline loops: CDR1 SGHAT, CDR2 FQNNGV. The ends were cut back, 2 bases at V and 6 bases at J, with 10 bases in the middle. The CDR3 DNA is TGTGCCAGCAGCTTATTCAGGACGGATGGCTACACCTTC. Translated, it gives CASSLFRTDGYTF.

The chain uses TRBV20-1 and TRBJ2-3; 9 bases align to TRBD2. CDR1 is DFQATT and CDR2 is SNEGSKA in the germline V gene (reference sequence). V trimming: 4 bases; J trimming: 2 bases; junction bases outside the gene matches: 4. The CDR3 extends over 14 amino acids. CDR3 bases: TGCAGTGCTATGCGCGGGAGGGCCACAGATACGCAGTATTTT. Protein product: CSAMRGRATDTQYF.

J is TRBJ2-1 and V is TRBV4-3; 10 positions match TRBD2. Germline values: CDR1 LGHNA, CDR2 YSLEER. Trimming removed 6 bases from V and 2 bases from J; junction bases left unmatched: 16. This CDR3 spans 19 amino acids. As DNA, the CDR3 is TGCGCCAGCAGTCGCGGCTGGCTAGCGGGAGAGGGGACCTACAATGAGCAGTTCTTC. Amino acids: CASSRGWLAGEGTYNEQFF.

This clonotype occurred a few times. The chain links TRBV4-1 to TRBJ2-7; no reliable D call. The CDR3 sequence is 18 residues long. V was shortened by 2 bases and J by 2 bases, with 22 bases between the two germline ends. Looked up from germline, CDR1 is MGHRA and CDR2 is YSYEKL. CDR3 region: CASSQRPAWGYYPYEQYF. The CDR3 region has the DNA TGCGCCAGCAGCCAAAGACCTGCGTGGGGTTACTACCCCTACGAGCAGTACTTC.

V and J are TRBV24-1 and TRBJ2-5; TRBD2 agrees at 8 bases. After removal of 4 bases from V and 5 bases from J, the junction contained 8 bases not matched to a gene. Germline V gene lookup returns CDR1 KGHDR and CDR2 SFDVKD. This CDR3 has 15 residues. CDR3 amino acids: CATSDSGLAIETQYF. The CDR3 DNA reads TGTGCCACCAGTGACTCCGGACTAGCAATTGAGACCCAGTACTTC.

V is TRBV20-1 and J is TRBJ2-7; D is ambiguous. V lost 4 bases and J 2 bases, leaving 15 bases between the germline ends. Germline values: CDR1 DFQATT, CDR2 SNEGSKA (reference sequence). The CDR3 is 14 amino acids. The CDR3 protein is CSAIERTTPYEQYF. The CDR3 nucleotides are TGCAGTGCTATCGAACGGACGACCCCCTACGAGCAGTACTTC.

There are many counts of this clonotype. J is TRBJ1-6 and V is TRBV20-1; TRBD1 matches at 10 bases. Germline CDR1 DFQATT, CDR2 SNEGSKA (reference sequence). The CDR3 covers 14 residues. V shed 5 bases, J shed 9 bases, and the junction held 7 bases outside the gene matches. CDR3 nucleotides: TGCAGTGCTCAGTGGGGGGACAGGGGTTCACCCCTCCACTTT. Its translation: CSAQWGDRGSPLHF.

This clonotype was seen a handful of times. The V gene is TRBV6-5, the J gene TRBJ1-2; D is perhaps TRBD1 (5 bases). Germline V gene data show CDR1 as MNHEY and CDR2 as SVGAGI. This CDR3 contains 15 residues. V was clipped by 2 bases and J by 4 bases, with 14 bases between them. Here the CDR3 DNA reads TGTGCCAGCAGTTACGACAGCCGCTCCCCCTATGGCTACACCTTC. Translated, it gives CASSYDSRSPYGYTF.

This clonotype was seen a few times. The chain couples TRBV7-9 to TRBJ1-6; weak D call: TRBD1 (6 bases). CDR1 SEHNR and CDR2 FQNEAQ come from the germline V gene (reference sequence). The length of the CDR3 is 17 residues. The V gene lost 4 bases and the J gene lost 0 bases, with 13 bases spanning the gap. The CDR3 region is CASSYSQGYSYNSPLHF. The CDR3 DNA follows: TGTGCCAGCAGCTACTCACAGGGATACTCCTATAATTCACCCCTCCACTTT.

This chain connects TRBV12-3 or TRBV12-4 to TRBJ2-7, with D hard to call. The CDR3 consists of 13 residues. Trimming shortened V by 3 bases and J by 7 bases, and 13 bases separated the two germline ends. The CDR3 loop reads CASSFSRGWEQYF. The CDR3 DNA sequence: TGTGCCAGCAGTTTTTCTAGAGGCTGGGAGCAGTACTTC.

The chain links TRBV12-3 or TRBV12-4 to TRBJ1-4; 7 bases are a match to TRBD1. This CDR3 has 12 residues. The V segment lost 5 bases and the J segment 11 bases; nucleotides outside the gene matches: 5. The CDR3 nucleotides read TGTGCCAGCAGTACCGTAGGGGGCAAACTGTTTTTT. This codes for CASSTVGGKLFF.

The rearrangement links TRBV20-1 to TRBJ1-1; D is uncertain. With 5 bases removed from V and 6 bases from J, the gap between germline ends came to 10 bases. CDR1 DFQATT and CDR2 SNEGSKA come from the germline V gene (reference sequence). This CDR3 has 11 residues. In DNA, the CDR3 is TGCAGTGCTCTTCATGTCCCTGAAGCTTTCTTT. Translation gives CSALHVPEAFF.

In this sample, this clonotype turned up a few times. The CDR3 spells CASRLTPGLATNTGELFF. The CDR3 bases are TGTGCCAGCAGGTTGACCCCTGGACTAGCAACGAACACCGGGGAGCTGTTTTTT. The chain joins TRBV12-3 or TRBV12-4 to TRBJ2-2; TRBD2 agrees at 8 bases. The CDR3 is made up of 18 amino acids. The V and J ends lost 6 bases and 0 bases, in that order; junction bases with no gene match: 12.

The table lists this clonotype with a few counts. The rearrangement uses TRBV27 and TRBJ1-1, with 7 nucleotides matching TRBD1. The germline V gene has CDR1 MNHEY and CDR2 SMNVEV (reference sequence). CDR3 length: 16 residues. The trim removed 4 bases at V and 1 base at J, leaving 9 bases unmatched. The CDR3 loop is CASSSTQGQKNTEAFF. In nucleotides, the CDR3 is TGTGCCAGCAGTTCAACACAGGGGCAGAAGAACACTGAAGCTTTCTTT.

J is TRBJ2-7 and V is TRBV20-1, with 16 nucleotides matching TRBD2. From germline, CDR1 is DFQATT and CDR2 SNEGSKA (reference sequence). Trimming cost V 6 bases and J 3 bases; bases outside gene matches: 8. This CDR3 is built from 16 residues. The DNA for the CDR3 is TGCAGTGCCACCGGGACTAGCGGGAGGGCTTTCTACGAGCAGTACTTC. Translated: CSATGTSGRAFYEQYF.

The CDR3 spells CASRGRNSYEQYF. CDR3 bases: TGTGCCAGCCGGGGACGCAACTCCTACGAGCAGTACTTC. This rearrangement joins TRBV27 to TRBJ2-7; tentatively, D is TRBD1 or TRBD2 (5 bases each). The CDR3 totals 13 residues. Germline CDR1 MNHEY, CDR2 SMNVEV (reference sequence). V lost 8 bases, J lost 0 bases, and 11 bases lay in between.

This clonotype occurred a few times. The CDR3 sequence: CASSFGGSEQFF. The CDR3 bases are TGTGCCAGCAGTTTCGGGGGGAGTGAGCAGTTCTTC. The chain links TRBV12-3 or TRBV12-4 to TRBJ2-1, with 7 bases fitting TRBD2. This CDR3 has 12 amino acids. The V and J ends lost 3 bases and 9 bases, in that order; junction bases with no gene match: 2.

This clonotype was detected a few times. V is TRBV6-1 and J is TRBJ2-1; 8 positions agree with TRBD2. The CDR3 runs to 13 residues. Germline-derived CDR1 and CDR2 are MNHNS and SASEGT. V trimming: 7 bases; J trimming: 9 bases; junction bases outside the gene matches: 8. CDR3 loop: CASTFRGGREQFF. The CDR3 DNA sequence: TGTGCCAGCACTTTTCGGGGGGGTCGTGAGCAGTTCTTC.

The V and J genes are TRBV20-1 and TRBJ2-7, with D perhaps matching TRBD1 (6 bases). V lost 4 bases and J 3 bases, leaving 13 bases between the germline ends. CDR1 and CDR2 (germline): DFQATT, SNEGSKA (reference sequence). The CDR3 runs 13 residues. The CDR3 coding sequence is TGCAGTGCTAAGGGGGAAAGAGACTACGAGCAGTACTTC. It translates to CSAKGERDYEQYF.

Remarks on this clonotype: A single base separates this from a much larger clone, so it may be a read error. The rearrangement links TRBV2 to TRBJ1-1; a possible D gene is TRBD1 (6 bases). There are 14 residues in the CDR3. Germline lookup yields CDR1 SNHLY and CDR2 FYNNEI. Deletions cut 3 bases from V and 6 bases from J, with 14 bases between. The CDR3 reads CASSDSRGDAEAFF. The CDR3 DNA is TGTGCCAGCAGTGATAGCAGGGGTGACGCTGAAGCTTTCTTT.

The chain couples TRBV10-3 to TRBJ1-5; D is undetermined. The CDR3 sequence is 13 residues long. Trimming left V 4 bases short and J 5 bases short, with 9 bases between. Germline CDR1 is ENHRY and CDR2 is SYGVKD. In nucleotides, the CDR3 is TGTGCCATCAGTGTAAGAGAGGATCAGCCCCAGCATTTT. Translated, it gives CAISVREDQPQHF.